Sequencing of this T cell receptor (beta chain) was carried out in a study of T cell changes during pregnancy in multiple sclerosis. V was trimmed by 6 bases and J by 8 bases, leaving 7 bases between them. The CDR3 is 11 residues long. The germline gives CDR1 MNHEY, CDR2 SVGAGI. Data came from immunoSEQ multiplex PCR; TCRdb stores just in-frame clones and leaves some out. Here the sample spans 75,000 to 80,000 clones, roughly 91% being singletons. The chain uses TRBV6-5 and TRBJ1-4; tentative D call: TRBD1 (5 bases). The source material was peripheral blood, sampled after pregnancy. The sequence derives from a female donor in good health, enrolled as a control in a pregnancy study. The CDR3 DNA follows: TGTGCCAGCAGGGGGGGGGAAAAACTGTTTTTT. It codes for CASRGGEKLFF.